These T cell receptor beta chains were read from a single sample in a study of identifying expanded T cells in peripheral blood. Clones were read by immunoSEQ multiplex PCR, and TCRdb kept only the in-frame ones, dropping some. This sample carries about 85,000 clones, more than 70% of them seen once, and the ten largest clones take roughly 19%. The sequencing input was blood. Receptors originate from a person between 18 and 75 years old in good health. Both conserved end residues are part of each CDR3. The D gene is left open where the match is weak. Expanded clones are given a class, and other clones once, few, many or no size at all.

D	J	V	size	CDR3	DNA
TRBD1	TRBJ1-4	TRBV28	-	CASSLSGQGGKLFF	TGTGCCAGCAGTTTGTCCGGACAGGGCGGAAAACTGTTTTTT
-	TRBJ2-5	TRBV5-1	-	CASSLDTGETQYF	TGCGCCAGCAGCTTGGACACCGGGGAGACCCAGTACTTC
-	TRBJ2-7	TRBV14	-	CASSQGQSYEQYF	TGTGCCAGCAGCCAAGGGCAGAGCTACGAGCAGTACTTC
TRBD2	TRBJ2-3	TRBV4-3	-	CASSQGFGTTRPTDTQYF	TGCGCCAGCAGCCAAGGATTCGGGACTACCCGACCCACAGATACGCAGTATTTT
TRBD2	TRBJ2-5	TRBV5-1	-	CASSLGGGAQETQYF	TGCGCCAGCAGCTTAGGCGGGGGGGCCCAAGAGACCCAGTACTTC
TRBD1	TRBJ2-6	TRBV2	-	CASSPTGNSGANVLTF	TGTGCCAGCAGTCCGACAGGGAACTCTGGGGCCAACGTCCTGACTTTC
-	TRBJ1-1	TRBV9	-	CASSVVVGLNTEAFF	TGTGCCAGCAGCGTAGTGGTGGGGCTGAACACTGAAGCTTTCTTT
-	TRBJ2-7	TRBV11-3	once	CASSPGPVWQYF	TGTGCCAGCAGCCCTGGACCTGTATGGCAGTACTTC
TRBD1	TRBJ1-1	TRBV4-2	-	CASSQVNRGQMAEAFF	TGTGCCAGCAGCCAAGTAAACAGGGGGCAAATGGCTGAAGCTTTCTTT
-	TRBJ1-6	TRBV6-5	-	CASRDPNSPLHF	TGTGCCAGCAGGGACCCTAATTCACCCCTCCACTTT
-	TRBJ2-7	TRBV11-2	-	CASSLVLLPSLEQYF	TGTGCCAGCAGCTTAGTTCTACTCCCATCCCTCGAGCAGTACTTC
-	TRBJ1-3	TRBV7-2	-	CASSLGPGNTIYF	TGTGCCAGCAGCTTAGGCCCTGGAAACACCATATATTTT
-	TRBJ1-5	TRBV19	-	CASSIWVGGLTAAQPQHF	TGTGCCAGTAGTATTTGGGTGGGGGGGCTGACTGCCGCTCAGCCCCAGCATTTT
-	TRBJ1-5	TRBV23-1	once	CASSPRDPDTDQPQHF	TGCGCCAGCAGTCCCCGGGACCCAGACACGGATCAGCCCCAGCATTTT
TRBD1	TRBJ1-3	TRBV5-4	-	CASSSIQGAGNTIYF	TGTGCCAGCAGCTCGATACAGGGGGCAGGGAACACCATATATTTT
TRBD1	TRBJ2-2	TRBV7-9	-	CASSLGTGYHGELFF	TGTGCCAGCAGCCTCGGGACAGGGTATCACGGGGAGCTGTTTTTT
TRBD2	TRBJ2-5	TRBV7-9	-	CASSAPGGLRETQYF	TGTGCCAGCAGCGCGCCGGGGGGGCTTAGAGAGACCCAGTACTTC
TRBD1	TRBJ1-2	TRBV28	-	CASSHTRLGGQFNYGYTF	TGTGCCAGCAGCCATACACGCTTGGGGGGACAGTTTAACTATGGCTACACCTTC
-	TRBJ1-1	TRBV28	once	CATSSLWGTEAFF	TGTGCCACCAGCAGCCTTTGGGGCACTGAAGCTTTCTTT
-	TRBJ2-1	TRBV2	-	CASSQENSYNEQFF	TGTGCCAGCAGTCAGGAGAACTCCTACAATGAGCAGTTCTTC
-	TRBJ2-3	TRBV9	-	CASSVWRGGTDTQYF	TGTGCCAGCAGCGTATGGCGGGGTGGCACAGATACGCAGTATTTT
-	TRBJ1-5	TRBV5-6	-	CASSLGRFNQPQHF	TGTGCCAGCAGCTTAGGACGGTTCAATCAGCCCCAGCATTTT
-	TRBJ1-5	TRBV6-6	-	CASSYEYRQPQHF	TGTGCCAGCAGTTACGAGTACCGTCAGCCCCAGCATTTT
-	TRBJ1-4	TRBV6-5	-	CASSPLPRRKLFF	TGTGCCAGCAGTCCGCTACCTAGAAGGAAACTGTTTTTT
-	TRBJ1-6	TRBV27	few	CASSLRQPSSPLHF	TGTGCCAGCAGTCTACGACAGCCTTCTTCACCCCTCCACTTT
TRBD2	TRBJ2-5	TRBV2	-	CASSDGGGGVFLETQYF	TGTGCCAGCAGTGATGGCGGCGGGGGGGTATTTCTTGAGACCCAGTACTTC
-	TRBJ1-6	TRBV5-1	-	CASSLAFRSSNSPLHF	TGCGCCAGCAGCTTGGCCTTCAGGAGTTCCAATTCACCCCTCCACTTT
-	TRBJ2-4	TRBV23-1	-	CASSQSRKQGAEPIQYF	TGCGCCAGCAGTCAATCAAGAAAACAGGGCGCGGAACCCATTCAGTACTTC
TRBD2	TRBJ2-5	TRBV7-6	-	CASSFRLAGGPETQYF	TGTGCCAGCAGCTTCAGACTAGCGGGGGGGCCGGAGACCCAGTACTTC
-	TRBJ2-7	TRBV10-3	-	CAISESRAGAYEQYF	TGTGCCATCAGTGAGTCCCGAGCGGGTGCCTACGAGCAGTACTTC
-	TRBJ2-7	TRBV28	-	CASSLGDYEQYF	TGTGCCAGCAGTCTAGGGGATTACGAGCAGTACTTC
-	TRBJ1-6	TRBV7-2	-	CASSHRTEGSPLHF	TGTGCCAGCAGCCACCGCACGGAGGGATCACCCCTCCACTTT
-	TRBJ1-1	TRBV6-5	-	CASSYSTLGDTEAFF	TGTGCCAGCAGTTACTCGACTCTGGGAGACACTGAAGCTTTCTTT
-	TRBJ2-7	TRBV2	-	CASSEGKNRRAYEQYF	TGTGCCAGCAGTGAAGGAAAAAACAGGAGAGCCTACGAGCAGTACTTC
-	TRBJ2-5	TRBV10-3	-	CAITPPGQETQYF	TGTGCCATCACTCCGCCGGGGCAAGAGACCCAGTACTTC
TRBD1	TRBJ1-1	TRBV6-5	-	CAAGTGDSRTEAFF	TGTGCCGCCGGGACAGGGGACAGTAGGACTGAAGCTTTCTTT
TRBD1	TRBJ2-5	TRBV4-1	-	CASSQGVTGDGETQYF	TGCGCCAGCAGCCAAGGAGTGACAGGGGATGGGGAGACCCAGTACTTC
-	TRBJ2-7	TRBV6-5	-	CASSGQNTYEQYF	TGTGCCAGCAGCGGACAGAATACCTACGAGCAGTACTTC
-	TRBJ2-7	TRBV5-4	once	CASSLGGLADFDEQYF	TGTGCCAGCAGCTTGGGAGGACTGGCTGACTTCGACGAGCAGTACTTC
-	TRBJ1-6	TRBV15	-	CATSISFSGPPLHF	TGTGCCACCAGCATATCCTTTTCGGGCCCACCCCTCCACTTT
-	TRBJ1-3	TRBV2	-	CASSGWWRSGNTIYF	TGTGCCAGCAGTGGGTGGTGGAGGTCTGGAAACACCATATATTTT
-	TRBJ1-3	TRBV7-9	once	CASSFTRAGGNTIYF	TGTGCCAGCAGCTTCACGAGGGCGGGAGGAAACACCATATATTTT
-	TRBJ1-6	TRBV7-2	once	CASSPRGRPNYNSPLHF	TGCGCCAGCAGCCCCCGGGGGAGGCCAAACTATAATTCACCCCTCCACTTT
TRBD1	TRBJ1-2	TRBV7-2	once	CASSLDWTGGSGYTF	TGTGCCAGCAGCTTAGACTGGACAGGGGGCAGTGGCTACACCTTC
-	TRBJ2-5	TRBV4-1	-	CASSHRGRGETQYF	TGCGCCAGCAGCCATCGGGGACGAGGGGAGACCCAGTACTTC